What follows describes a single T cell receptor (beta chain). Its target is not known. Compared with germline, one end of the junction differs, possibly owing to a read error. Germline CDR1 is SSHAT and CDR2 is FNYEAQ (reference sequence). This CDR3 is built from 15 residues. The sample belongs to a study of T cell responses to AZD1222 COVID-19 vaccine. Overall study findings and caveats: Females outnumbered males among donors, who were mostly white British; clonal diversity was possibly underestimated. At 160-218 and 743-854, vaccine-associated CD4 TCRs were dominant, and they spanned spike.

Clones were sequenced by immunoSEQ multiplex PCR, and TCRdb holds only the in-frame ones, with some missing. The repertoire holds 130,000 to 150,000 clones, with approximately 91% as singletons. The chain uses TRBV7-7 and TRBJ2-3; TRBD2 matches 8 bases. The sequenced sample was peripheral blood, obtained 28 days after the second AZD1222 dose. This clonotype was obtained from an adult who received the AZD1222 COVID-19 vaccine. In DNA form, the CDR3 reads TGTGCTAGCAGTCGGACTAGCCAACGCACAGATACGCAGTATTTT. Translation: CASSRTSQRTDTQYF.